This entry lists 18 T cell receptor beta chains sequenced from one sample in a study of T cell changes during pregnancy in multiple sclerosis. Clones were sequenced by immunoSEQ multiplex PCR, and TCRdb holds only the in-frame ones, with some missing. The profile shows roughly 75,000 clones, about 89% of them singletons. The material sequenced was peripheral blood, taken before pregnancy. These receptors originate from a female donor with multiple sclerosis, enrolled in a pregnancy study.

The chain joins TRBV6-4 to TRBJ2-1; 8 bases fit TRBD1. Trimming took 3 bases from V and 0 from J; bases not matched to a gene: 1. This CDR3 comprises 15 residues. The germline V gene has CDR1 MRHNA and CDR2 SNTAGT. The CDR3 spells CASSETGGSYNEQFF. CDR3 sequence (DNA): TGTGCCAGCAGTGAAACAGGGGGCTCCTACAATGAGCAGTTCTTC.

This clone was seen just once. The chain has TRBV7-3 and TRBJ2-3, with TRBD2 matching 8 bases. Germline-derived CDR1 and CDR2 are SGHTA and FQGTGA. This CDR3 contains 16 residues. Trimming at V came to 2 bases and at J to 3 bases, leaving 7 bases not matched to a gene. CDR3 coding DNA: TGTGCCAGCAGCTTAGGAAACCGGGGGGGAACAGATACGCAGTATTTT. This gives the protein CASSLGNRGGTDTQYF.

The chain recombines TRBV11-1 with TRBJ2-5, with 13 bases aligning to TRBD2. CDR3 length equals 17 residues. Germline CDR1 and CDR2: SGHAT and FQDESV (reference sequence). V shed 4 bases, J shed 0 bases, and the junction held 5 bases outside the gene matches. The CDR3 nucleotides are TGTGCCAGCAGCTCCCGACTAGCGGGGGGCTACCAAGAGACCCAGTACTTC. Translation: CASSSRLAGGYQETQYF. Variable domain in full (rest from reference TRBV11-1 and TRBJ2-5): EAEVAQSPRYKITEKSQAVAFWCDPISGHATLYWYRQILGQGPELLVQFQDESVVDDSQLPKDRFSAERLKGVDSTLKIQPAELGDSAMYLCASSSRLAGGYQETQYFGPGTRLLVL.

Written as DNA, the CDR3 is TGTGCCAGCAGTTTACTCGGTCTTGGGGCAGCGAACACCGGGGAGCTGTTTTTT. Its translation: CASSLLGLGAANTGELFF. The chain couples TRBV27 to TRBJ2-2; D might be TRBD1 (5 bases). The CDR3 runs 18 residues. The germline V and J ends were trimmed by 2 bases and 0 bases, with 16 bases remaining between them. Germline V CDR1 and CDR2: MNHEY, SMNVEV (reference sequence).

This chain connects TRBV11-2 to TRBJ2-7, with D possibly matching TRBD1 (6 bases). Germline CDR1 and CDR2: SGHAT and FQNNGV. The CDR3 is made up of 14 amino acids. V was clipped by 5 bases and J by 0 bases, with 11 bases between them. The CDR3 DNA sequence: TGTGCCAGCAGCACCCAGACAGGCTCCTACGAGCAGTACTTC. The encoded protein is CASSTQTGSYEQYF.

The chain has TRBV6-5 and TRBJ1-5, with a weak D call TRBD1 (5 bases). The CDR3 has 14 amino acids. Germline-derived CDR1 and CDR2 are MNHEY and SVGAGI. Trimming took 6 bases from V and 5 from J, leaving 14 bases between them. The CDR3 reads CASRRSGGYQPQHF. As DNA, the CDR3 is TGTGCCAGCAGGCGATCGGGGGGTTATCAGCCCCAGCATTTT.

The chain employs TRBV7-3 and TRBJ2-1; tentatively, D is TRBD2 (6 bases). The germline V gene has CDR1 SGHTA and CDR2 FQGTGA. V shed 1 base and J shed 3 bases, with 7 bases lying between them. The CDR3 runs 14 residues. The CDR3 bases are TGTGCCAGCAGCTTAAGGGGAGGCTACAATGAGCAGTTCTTC. Protein sequence: CASSLRGGYNEQFF.

The chain combines TRBV10-3 with TRBJ2-3, with D possibly being TRBD1 (7 bases). The CDR3 is 14 residues long. Between the trimmed V and J ends, which lost 3 bases and 7 bases, there was a span of 14 bases. Germline V gene sequence: CDR1 ENHRY, CDR2 SYGVKD. The CDR3 sequence is CAISDGAGGHTQYF. CDR3 nucleotide sequence: TGTGCCATCAGTGATGGAGCAGGGGGGCATACGCAGTATTTT.

The V gene is TRBV20-1, the J gene TRBJ1-2; tentatively, D is TRBD1 (6 bases). The length of the CDR3 is 11 residues. V lost 6 bases to trimming and J lost 9 bases, with 14 bases between them. From germline, CDR1 is DFQATT and CDR2 SNEGSKA (reference sequence). CDR3: CSARIGQRYTF. Written as DNA, the CDR3 is TGCAGTGCCCGGATCGGACAGCGCTACACCTTC.

The V call is TRBV29-1, the J call TRBJ1-1; D not resolved. This CDR3 is built from 12 residues. In germline, CDR1 is SQVTM, CDR2 ANQGSEA. The DNA for the CDR3 is TGCCTAACCGACAACCTGAACACTGAAGCTTTCTTT. Translation gives CLTDNLNTEAFF.

The genes are TRBV28 and TRBJ2-7; TRBD1 agrees at 10 bases. Germline CDR1 and CDR2: MDHEN and SYDVKM. The CDR3 is 15 amino acids. Germline trimming cut 3 bases from V and 3 bases from J; bases unmatched to any gene: 5. The CDR3 protein is CASSLSGTGDYEQYF. The CDR3 bases are TGTGCCAGCAGTTTGAGCGGGACAGGGGACTACGAGCAGTACTTC. Complete variable domain (other parts from reference TRBV28 and TRBJ2-7): DVKVTQSSRYLVKRTGEKVFLECVQDMDHENMFWYRQDPGLGLRLIYFSYDVKMKEKGDIPEGYSVSREKKERFSLILESASTNQTSMYLCASSLSGTGDYEQYFGPGTRLTVT.

The rearrangement links TRBV11-2 to TRBJ2-3; TRBD2 matches at 7 bases. The CDR3 spans 12 residues. With V trimmed by 5 bases and J by 10 bases, 6 bases remained unmatched. The germline V gene encodes CDR1 SGHAT and CDR2 FQNNGV. This CDR3 is CASSREEEPQYF. The CDR3 region has the DNA TGTGCCAGCAGCCGGGAGGAAGAACCGCAGTATTTT.

The J gene is TRBJ1-3, the V gene TRBV5-1, with D hard to call. The germline V gene encodes CDR1 SGHRS and CDR2 YFSETQ. Trimming stripped 2 bases from V and 0 bases from J, with 12 bases between. The CDR3 sequence is 16 residues long. CDR3 nucleotides: TGCGCCAGCAGCTTAGATATGGTTAGCTCTGGAAACACCATATATTTT. It encodes CASSLDMVSSGNTIYF. The whole variable domain, filled in from reference TRBV5-1 and TRBJ1-3, reads KAGVTQTPRYLIKTRGQQVTLSCSPISGHRSVSWYQQTPGQGLQFLFEYFSETQRNKGNFPGRFSGRQFSNSRSEMNVSTLELGDSALYLCASSLDMVSSGNTIYFGEGSWLTVV.

V and J are TRBV6-4 and TRBJ2-7; TRBD2 is a possible D gene (5 bases). V dropped 0 bases and J dropped 6 bases, with 9 bases sitting between them. The CDR3 runs to 13 residues. The V gene's germline CDR1 is MRHNA and CDR2 SNTAGT. The CDR3 protein is CASSDSTDSEQYF. The CDR3 bases are TGTGCCAGCAGTGACTCGACGGACTCCGAGCAGTACTTC.

Only one count was recorded for this clone. V gene TRBV6-5 combines with J gene TRBJ1-1; no clear D. Germline CDR1 and CDR2: MNHEY and SVGAGI. V lost 7 bases to trimming and J lost 3 bases, with 15 bases between them. The CDR3 is made up of 14 amino acids. Here the CDR3 DNA reads TGTGCCAGCACAACTCGGGAATCGGACACTGAAGCTTTCTTT. Protein sequence: CASTTRESDTEAFF.

The genes are TRBV5-4 and TRBJ1-1; tentative D call: TRBD1 (6 bases). Trimming removed 4 bases from V and 0 bases from J, with 13 bases in between. CDR3 length: 15 amino acids. Germline-derived CDR1 and CDR2 are SGHNT and YYREEE (reference sequence). The CDR3 DNA reads TGTGCCAGCAGCACCTACAGGGCAGTGAACACTGAAGCTTTCTTT. It codes for CASSTYRAVNTEAFF.

The V gene is TRBV28, the J gene TRBJ1-3, with a tentative D call TRBD1 (6 bases). Germline CDR1 and CDR2: MDHEN and SYDVKM. Trimming took 5 bases from V and 3 from J, leaving 17 bases between them. The CDR3 extends over 16 amino acids. CDR3 nucleotide sequence: TGTGCCAGCAGTCTCCGGGGGGAGGGGGTTGGAAACACCATATATTTT. Its protein is CASSLRGEGVGNTIYF. Full variable domain (remainder filled in from reference TRBV28 and TRBJ1-3): DVKVTQSSRYLVKRTGEKVFLECVQDMDHENMFWYRQDPGLGLRLIYFSYDVKMKEKGDIPEGYSVSREKKERFSLILESASTNQTSMYLCASSLRGEGVGNTIYFGEGSWLTVV.

The rearrangement uses TRBV7-2 and TRBJ2-2; 8 nucleotides line up with TRBD2. This CDR3 spans 15 amino acids. The ends lost 2 bases at V and 5 bases at J; junction bases unmatched: 4. Germline V gives CDR1 SGHTA, CDR2 FQGNSA. The CDR3 DNA follows: TGTGCCAGCAGCTTATTCGGGGGGGGTACCGGGGAGCTGTTTTTT. Amino acid sequence: CASSLFGGGTGELFF.